This record covers a single T cell receptor (beta chain). Germline V gene lookup returns CDR1 SGHNT and CDR2 YENEEA. The ends were cut back, 8 bases at V and 7 bases at J, with 15 bases in the middle. CDR3 size: 13 residues. The entry originates in a study of cytomegalovirus exposure and HLA in healthy donors. The assay was immunoSEQ multiplex PCR, and TCRdb's table has in-frame clones only and misses some. Among 220,000 or so clones, around nine tenths were seen once, and the ten largest hold roughly 1%. This TCR was sampled from a woman under 30 in good health and CMV-seronegative. Sample: PBMCs. The chain recombines TRBV11-3 with TRBJ2-1, with a possible D match to TRBD2 (6 bases). The CDR3 protein is CASGSRDLNEQFF. CDR3 sequence (DNA): TGTGCCAGCGGTTCCCGGGACTTAAATGAGCAGTTCTTC.